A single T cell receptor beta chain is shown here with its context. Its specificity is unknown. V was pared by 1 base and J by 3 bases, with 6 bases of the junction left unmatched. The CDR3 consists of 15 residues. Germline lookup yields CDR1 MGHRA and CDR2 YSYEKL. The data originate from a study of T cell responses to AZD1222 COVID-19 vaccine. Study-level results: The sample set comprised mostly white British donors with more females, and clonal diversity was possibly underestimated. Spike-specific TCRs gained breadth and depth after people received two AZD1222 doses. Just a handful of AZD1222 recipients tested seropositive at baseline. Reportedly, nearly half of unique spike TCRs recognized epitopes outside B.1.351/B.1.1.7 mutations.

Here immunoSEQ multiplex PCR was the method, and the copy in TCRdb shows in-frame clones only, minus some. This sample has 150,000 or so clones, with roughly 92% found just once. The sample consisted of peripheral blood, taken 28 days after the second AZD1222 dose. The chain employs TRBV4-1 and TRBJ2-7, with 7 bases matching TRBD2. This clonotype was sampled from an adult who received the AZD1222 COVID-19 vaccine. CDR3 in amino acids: CASSQGTGGGYEQYF. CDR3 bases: TGCGCCAGCAGCCAAGGGACGGGGGGAGGCTACGAGCAGTACTTC.